A selection of T cell receptor beta chains follows, all from one sample in a study of blood T cell repertoires in COVID-19. Some clones are missing from TCRdb's copy, which holds only in-frame ones; the method was immunoSEQ multiplex PCR. The sample shows more than 75,000 clones, roughly nine tenths of them seen only once. The specimen sequenced was peripheral blood. These receptors were obtained from a man aged 50 or older with COVID-19, enrolled during active disease. CDR3s include the opening cysteine and the closing phenylalanine or tryptophan. Fields, in order: V gene, J gene, CDR3 protein.

TRBV6-5	TRBJ1-3	CASHSWEGNTIYF
TRBV7-9	TRBJ1-2	CASTQGAGAYGYTF
TRBV19	TRBJ1-2	CATGQKNYGYTF
TRBV18	TRBJ1-2	CASSPGGNYGYTF
TRBV7-9	TRBJ2-7	CASSLGAATYEQYF
TRBV5-1	TRBJ2-3	CASSLSVARTDTQYF
TRBV9	TRBJ2-3	CASSLHGRGTDTQYF
TRBV6-4	TRBJ2-3	CASSDSRGYRDCTSGDTQYF
TRBV11-2	TRBJ2-3	CASGRTGGADTQYF
TRBV5-1	TRBJ1-2	CASSLEWSGYTF
TRBV18	TRBJ1-2	CASSPTPSSNGYTF
TRBV4-2	TRBJ1-5	CASSQVQGSNQPQHF
TRBV4-2	TRBJ1-3	CASSPFDRGSGNTIYF
TRBV5-1	TRBJ1-4	CASSLGEVGVEKLFF
TRBV4-3	TRBJ1-2	CASSLMGQVDGYTF
TRBV9	TRBJ1-3	CASSVGDSGNTIYF
TRBV24-1	TRBJ2-7	CATASGPPYEQYF
TRBV10-3	TRBJ1-2	CAISEFGTGVYGYTF
TRBV4-1	TRBJ2-1	CASSQEQAFSYNEQFF
TRBV27	TRBJ1-1	CASSPDTGTEAFF
TRBV28	TRBJ2-5	CASSTQGSSQETQYF
TRBV6-2/TRBV6-3	TRBJ2-1	CASSLTSGGGRSPIF
TRBV10-3	TRBJ2-7	CAINRQATYEQYF
TRBV10-1	TRBJ2-1	CASSESDRVPYNEQFF
TRBV10-3	TRBJ2-5	CAISKGLAGEETQYF
TRBV19	TRBJ2-3	CASSQRQGPGTDTQYF
TRBV27	TRBJ1-1	CASSLGVQREAFF
TRBV29-1	TRBJ1-2	CSVDSYGYTF
TRBV15	TRBJ1-1	CATSRLDRVNTEAFF
TRBV27	TRBJ1-2	CASSFQGGGGYTF
TRBV28	TRBJ2-1	CASSFGTGGNEQFF
TRBV19	TRBJ1-1	CASNYASRDAEAFF